These T cell receptor beta chains were read from a single sample in a study of cytomegalovirus exposure and HLA in healthy donors. TCRdb's copy holds only in-frame clones and misses some; the assay was immunoSEQ multiplex PCR. There are 150,000 to 200,000 clones in the sample; about 83% occur only once, and 4.8% lies in the top ten. Sequenced: PBMCs. These receptors were obtained from a girl aged 5-17 years in good health and CMV-seropositive. Both conserved end residues are part of each CDR3. A D gene is named only where the DNA matches it firmly. Some rows have no size entry. The others give once, few or many, or a class for an expanded clone.

13,-,-,TRBJ1-5,TRBV2,TGTGCCAGCAGTCTAGGGGAAAATCAGCCCCAGCATTTT,CASSLGENQPQHF
11,-,TRBD2,TRBJ2-7,TRBV20-1,TGCAGTGCGGCCACGGGGAGGGTGCAGTACTTC,CSAATGRVQYF
14,-,-,TRBJ1-1,TRBV29-1,TGCAGCGTTGATTCAACGGGGATGAACACTGAAGCTTTCTTT,CSVDSTGMNTEAFF
15,-,TRBD1,TRBJ1-5,TRBV6-4,TGTGCCAGCAGTTATTCAGGGGGCCAGGGTCAGCCCCAGCATTTT,CASSYSGGQGQPQHF
15,-,TRBD1,TRBJ1-1,TRBV18,TGTGCCAGCTCACCACCGAGGGCGGGACAGGGTGAAGCTTTCTTT,CASSPPRAGQGEAFF
16,-,TRBD1,TRBJ1-4,TRBV7-8,TGTGCCAGCAGCCTCCGGGACAGGGCCCTTAATGAAAAACTGTTTTTT,CASSLRDRALNEKLFF
14,-,TRBD1,TRBJ2-5,TRBV18,TGTGCCAGCTCTCCGGGACAGAGGGAGGAGACCCAGTACTTC,CASSPGQREETQYF
14,few,-,TRBJ1-6,TRBV2,TGTGCCAGCAGTGGGAGGGAGGGCGTTTCACCCCTCCACTTT,CASSGREGVSPLHF
15,-,-,TRBJ2-5,TRBV4-1,TGCGCCAGCAGCCACCTGACTGATAACAAGAGAACCCAGTACTTC,CASSHLTDNKRTQYF
15,-,TRBD2,TRBJ2-1,TRBV7-9,TGTGCCAGCAGACTACTAGCGGGGGAAAACAATGAGCAGTTCTTC,CASRLLAGENNEQFF
13,-,-,TRBJ2-1,TRBV7-9,TGTGCCAGCAGGCCCGGGAGATACAATGAGCAGTTCTTC,CASRPGRYNEQFF
13,-,TRBD1,TRBJ1-5,TRBV7-3,TGTGCCAGCAGCCTGACAGGGAATCAGCCCCAGCATTTT,CASSLTGNQPQHF
13,-,TRBD1,TRBJ1-2,TRBV19,TGTGCCAGTAGTATCGGACAGGGGGATGGCTACACCTTC,CASSIGQGDGYTF
16,-,-,TRBJ1-5,TRBV6-6,TGTGCCAGCAGCTCCAGGACACGTTATAGCAATCAGCCCCAGCATTTT,CASSSRTRYSNQPQHF
15,-,TRBD2,TRBJ2-7,TRBV11-1,TGTGCCAGCAGCCCCCAACCGGGACTAGCTTACGAGCAGTACTTC,CASSPQPGLAYEQYF
16,-,-,TRBJ1-4,TRBV5-5,TGTGCCAGCAGCTTGAAAGGTTGGGGCACTAATGAAAAACTGTTTTTT,CASSLKGWGTNEKLFF
14,-,TRBD1,TRBJ2-7,TRBV5-4,TGTGCCAGCAGCCCGGGACAGGGTCCCTACGAGCAGTACTTC,CASSPGQGPYEQYF
13,-,-,TRBJ1-1,TRBV29-1,TGCAGCGTTGACGGCAGGTTGAACACTGAAGCTTTCTTT,CSVDGRLNTEAFF
16,-,-,TRBJ1-3,TRBV28,TGTGCCAGCAGTTTTCTTCCTGGAGGGTCTGGAAACACCATATATTTT,CASSFLPGGSGNTIYF
14,-,-,TRBJ1-1,TRBV18,TGTGCCAGCTCACCCCGACAGAAGAACACTGAAGCTTTCTTT,CASSPRQKNTEAFF
15,-,-,TRBJ2-5,TRBV5-1,TGCGCCAGCAGCTGGGGGGCAGCGGGGCAAGAGACCCAGTACTTC,CASSWGAAGQETQYF
14,-,-,TRBJ2-1,TRBV9,TGTGCCAGCAGCGGCCGGGACAACTACAATGAGCAGTTCTTC,CASSGRDNYNEQFF
14,-,-,TRBJ1-3,TRBV6-1,TGTGCCAGCACCCTCCAGGAAACTGGAAACACCATATATTTT,CASTLQETGNTIYF
15,-,TRBD2,TRBJ2-1,TRBV5-4,TGTGCCAGCAGCTTGGCTAGCGGGGAGTACAATGAGCAGTTCTTC,CASSLASGEYNEQFF
13,-,-,TRBJ1-1,TRBV7-9,TGTGCCAGCAGCTTAAGGCAGGACACTGAAGCTTTCTTT,CASSLRQDTEAFF
13,-,-,TRBJ2-5,TRBV30,TGTGCCTGGAGTGTACGAAGCGAAGAGACCCAGTACTTC,CAWSVRSEETQYF
16,-,-,TRBJ1-2,TRBV7-9,TGTGCCAGCAGCCACTGGGGAGGGGGTAAAGAGTATGGCTACACCTTC,CASSHWGGGKEYGYTF
16,-,-,TRBJ2-3,TRBV7-9,TGTGCCAGCAGCTTAGTTGCCAACACGCACACAGATACGCAGTATTTT,CASSLVANTHTDTQYF
11,-,-,TRBJ2-7,TRBV6-5,TGTGCCAGCAGTTACAAGCACGAGCAGTACTTC,CASSYKHEQYF
16,-,-,TRBJ2-1,TRBV7-9,TGTGCCAGCAGCTCTCGGGGGGGACAGGGATACGGTGAGCAGTTCTTC,CASSSRGGQGYGEQFF
13,-,TRBD1,TRBJ1-2,TRBV7-9,TGTGCCAGCAGTTCCACAGGGGCCCGCGGCTACACCTTC,CASSSTGARGYTF
14,once,TRBD1,TRBJ1-1,TRBV6-1,TGTGCCAGCAGACAAGGGGGCTGGAACACTGAAGCTTTCTTT,CASRQGGWNTEAFF
15,-,TRBD1,TRBJ1-4,TRBV5-4,TGTGCCAGCAGCGGAAACAGGGGGCTTAATGAAAAACTGTTTTTT,CASSGNRGLNEKLFF
16,-,TRBD1,TRBJ2-7,TRBV11-2,TGTGCCAGCAGCTCGCTCAAGGGACAGGGGAGCTACGAGCAGTACTTC,CASSSLKGQGSYEQYF
15,once,TRBD2,TRBJ2-1,TRBV4-1,TGCGCCAGCAGCCAAGATCACGGGGGGTACAATGAGCAGTTCTTC,CASSQDHGGYNEQFF
15,-,-,TRBJ1-2,TRBV6-6,TGTGCCAGCAGTTACTCCGCGGCAGGGTTAGAGGGCTACACCTTC,CASSYSAAGLEGYTF
15,-,TRBD1,TRBJ1-3,TRBV6-5,TGTGCCAGCAGCTCAGACAGGGGCGCTGGAAACACCATATATTTT,CASSSDRGAGNTIYF
14,-,-,TRBJ1-2,TRBV5-1,TGCGCCAGCAGCTTGGTTCCAGGAAACTATGGCTACACCTTC,CASSLVPGNYGYTF
16,-,TRBD1,TRBJ1-2,TRBV19,TGTGCCAGTAGCCGCGACCGCACCGGGACAGGGGGTGGCTACACCTTC,CASSRDRTGTGGGYTF
13,-,-,TRBJ2-7,TRBV2,TGTGCCAGCAGTGAAGGCAGGGGTATGAAGCAGTACTTC,CASSEGRGMKQYF
15,many,TRBD1,TRBJ1-6,TRBV6-5,TGTGCCAGCAGTTTCAGGGGGCTAAATAATTCACCCCTCCACTTT,CASSFRGLNNSPLHF
15,-,-,TRBJ1-2,TRBV25-1,TGTGCCAGCAGTGAATATGGTCCAGGGGACTATGGCTACACCTTC,CASSEYGPGDYGYTF
15,-,-,TRBJ1-2,TRBV7-9,TGTGCCAGCAGCTTAGCGGACAGCTATAACTATGGCTACACCTTC,CASSLADSYNYGYTF
13,-,-,TRBJ1-1,TRBV5-4,TGTGCCAGCAGCCAGACAGTGAACACTGAAGCTTTCTTT,CASSQTVNTEAFF
13,-,TRBD1,TRBJ2-7,TRBV11-1,TGTGCCAGCGAGGGACAGGGACGAGACGAGCAGTACTTC,CASEGQGRDEQYF
18,-,TRBD1,TRBJ1-5,TRBV2,TGTGCCAGCAGTTACCCGCTGACAGGGGGTGGGGGCAATCAGCCCCAGCATTTT,CASSYPLTGGGGNQPQHF
16,-,-,TRBJ2-2,TRBV7-7,TGTGCTAGCAGCTTACGTGAAGGGGGTGGAACCGGGGAGCTGTTTTTT,CASSLREGGGTGELFF
12,-,-,TRBJ2-7,TRBV12-5,TGTGCTAGTGGTTTGGTATCTGACGAGCAGTACTTC,CASGLVSDEQYF
13,-,TRBD1,TRBJ1-2,TRBV29-1,TGCAGCGTTGATAAGGGGGCCAAGTATGGCTACACCTTC,CSVDKGAKYGYTF
13,once,-,TRBJ1-4,TRBV30,TGTGCCTGGACACAGGGCGACAATGAAAAACTGTTTTTT,CAWTQGDNEKLFF
18,-,TRBD1,TRBJ2-1,TRBV25-1,TGTGCCAGCAGCCTTTCTTTCACTGGGGACAGGAATTTCAATGAGCAGTTCTTC,CASSLSFTGDRNFNEQFF
15,-,TRBD2,TRBJ2-2,TRBV19,TGTGCCAGTAGTCCCAACAGCGGGATCACCGGGGAGCTGTTTTTT,CASSPNSGITGELFF
14,once,TRBD1,TRBJ2-4,TRBV7-9,TGTGCCAGCAGCTCCCGGACAGGGAAAAACATTCAGTACTTC,CASSSRTGKNIQYF
16,-,-,TRBJ1-1,TRBV9,TGTGCCAGCAGCGTAGGGGTAAGGGAGATGAACACTGAAGCTTTCTTT,CASSVGVREMNTEAFF
13,-,-,TRBJ1-1,TRBV11-3,TGTGCCAGCAGCTTACAGGGAAACACTGAAGCTTTCTTT,CASSLQGNTEAFF